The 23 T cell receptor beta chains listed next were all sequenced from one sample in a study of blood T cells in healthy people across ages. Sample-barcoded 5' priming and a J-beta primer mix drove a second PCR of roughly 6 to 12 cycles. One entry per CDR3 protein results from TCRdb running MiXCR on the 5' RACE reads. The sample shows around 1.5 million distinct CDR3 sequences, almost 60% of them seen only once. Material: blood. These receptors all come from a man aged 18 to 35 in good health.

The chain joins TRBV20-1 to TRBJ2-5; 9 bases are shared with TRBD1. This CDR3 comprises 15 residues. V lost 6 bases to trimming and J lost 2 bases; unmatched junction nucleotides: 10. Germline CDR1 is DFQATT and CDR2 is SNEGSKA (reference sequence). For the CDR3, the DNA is TGCAGTGCCGGCAGGGACAGGGCGTTTCAAGAGACCCAGTACTTC. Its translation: CSAGRDRAFQETQYF.

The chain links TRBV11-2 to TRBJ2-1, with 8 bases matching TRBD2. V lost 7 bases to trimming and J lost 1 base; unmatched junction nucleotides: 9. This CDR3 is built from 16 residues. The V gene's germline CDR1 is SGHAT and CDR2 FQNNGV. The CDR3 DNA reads TGTGCCAGCAACGGGGGGGGTGGAGGGTCCTACAATGAGCAGTTCTTC. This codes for CASNGGGGGSYNEQFF.

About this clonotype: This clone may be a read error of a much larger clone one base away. CDR3 loop: CSAYTSGVSETQYF. In DNA, the CDR3 is TGCAGTGCGTATACTAGCGGGGTGTCGGAGACCCAGTACTTC. The chain carries TRBV20-1 and TRBJ2-5; TRBD2 agrees at 10 bases. Germline CDR1 is DFQATT and CDR2 is SNEGSKA (reference sequence). This CDR3 has 14 residues. Trimming at V came to 6 bases and at J to 5 bases, leaving 9 bases not matched to a gene.

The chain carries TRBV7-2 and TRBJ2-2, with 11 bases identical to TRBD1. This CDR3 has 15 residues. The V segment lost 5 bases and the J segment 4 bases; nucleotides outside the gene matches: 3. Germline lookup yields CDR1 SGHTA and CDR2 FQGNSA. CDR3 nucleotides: TGTGCCAGCAGCCCCGGGACAGGGGGCACCGGGGAGCTGTTTTTT. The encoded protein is CASSPGTGGTGELFF.

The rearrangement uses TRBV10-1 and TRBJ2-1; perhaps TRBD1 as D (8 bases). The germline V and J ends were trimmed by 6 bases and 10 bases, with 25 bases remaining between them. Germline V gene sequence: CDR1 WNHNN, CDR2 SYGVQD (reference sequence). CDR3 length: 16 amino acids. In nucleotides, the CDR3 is TGCGCCAGCAGCGGGGGGACAGGCTCCCCTTTCCCCGAGCAGTTCTTC. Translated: CASSGGTGSPFPEQFF.

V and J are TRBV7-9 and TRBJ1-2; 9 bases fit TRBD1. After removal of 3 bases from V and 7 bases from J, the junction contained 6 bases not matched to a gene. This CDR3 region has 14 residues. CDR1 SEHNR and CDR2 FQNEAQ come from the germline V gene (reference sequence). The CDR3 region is CASSFTGGTVGYTF. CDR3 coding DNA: TGTGCCAGCAGCTTTACAGGGGGCACGGTTGGCTACACCTTC.

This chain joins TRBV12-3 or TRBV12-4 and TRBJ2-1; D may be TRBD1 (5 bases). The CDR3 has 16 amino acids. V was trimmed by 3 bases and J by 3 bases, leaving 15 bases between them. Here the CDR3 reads CASSFGWQGRYNEQFF. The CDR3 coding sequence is TGTGCCAGCAGTTTTGGGTGGCAGGGCCGCTACAATGAGCAGTTCTTC.

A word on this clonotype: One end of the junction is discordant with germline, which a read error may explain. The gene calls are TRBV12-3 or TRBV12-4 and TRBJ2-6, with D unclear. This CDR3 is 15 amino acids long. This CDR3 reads CASTLLGSGANVLTF. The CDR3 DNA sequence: TGTGCCAGCACTTTACTGGGCTCTGGGGCCAACGTCCTGACTTTC.

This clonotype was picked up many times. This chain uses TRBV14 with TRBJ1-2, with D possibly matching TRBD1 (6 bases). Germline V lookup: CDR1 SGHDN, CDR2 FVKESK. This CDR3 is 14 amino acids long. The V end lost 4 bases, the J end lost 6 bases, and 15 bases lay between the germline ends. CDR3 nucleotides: TGTGCCAGCAGCCCAAAGATATCAGGGGATGGCTACACCTTC. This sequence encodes CASSPKISGDGYTF.

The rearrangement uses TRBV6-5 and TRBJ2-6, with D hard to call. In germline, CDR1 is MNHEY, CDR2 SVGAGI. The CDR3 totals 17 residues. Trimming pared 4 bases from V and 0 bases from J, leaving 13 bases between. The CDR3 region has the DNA TGTGCCAGCAGTTTGGGTACGGTATACTCTGGGGCCAACGTCCTGACTTTC. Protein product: CASSLGTVYSGANVLTF.

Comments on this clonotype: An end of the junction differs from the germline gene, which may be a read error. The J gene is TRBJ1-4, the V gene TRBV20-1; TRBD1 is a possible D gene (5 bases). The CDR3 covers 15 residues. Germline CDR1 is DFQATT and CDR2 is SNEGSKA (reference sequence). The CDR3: CSASRPDKTKEKLFF. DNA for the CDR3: TGCAGTGCTAGTCGTCCGGACAAAACTAAGGAAAAACTGTTTTTT.

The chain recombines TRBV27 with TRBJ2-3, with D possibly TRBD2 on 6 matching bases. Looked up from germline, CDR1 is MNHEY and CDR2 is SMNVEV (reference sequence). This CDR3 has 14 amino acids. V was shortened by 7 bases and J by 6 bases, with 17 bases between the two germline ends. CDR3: CASKSLSGLDTQYF. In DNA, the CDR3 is TGTGCCAGCAAGTCCCTTAGCGGACTGGATACGCAGTATTTT.

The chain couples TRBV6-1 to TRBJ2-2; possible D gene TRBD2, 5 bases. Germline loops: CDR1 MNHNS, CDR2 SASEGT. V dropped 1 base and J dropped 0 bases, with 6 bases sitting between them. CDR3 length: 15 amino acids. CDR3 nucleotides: TGTGCCAGCAGTGAAGGGACTGCGAACACCGGGGAGCTGTTTTTT. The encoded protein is CASSEGTANTGELFF.

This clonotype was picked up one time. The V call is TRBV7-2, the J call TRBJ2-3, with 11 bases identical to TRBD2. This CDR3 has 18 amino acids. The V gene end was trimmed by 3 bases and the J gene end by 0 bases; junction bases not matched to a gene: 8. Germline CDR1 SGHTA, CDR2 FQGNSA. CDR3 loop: CASSFLAGGSPSTDTQYF. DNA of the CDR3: TGTGCCAGCAGCTTTCTAGCGGGGGGCAGCCCAAGCACAGATACGCAGTATTTT.

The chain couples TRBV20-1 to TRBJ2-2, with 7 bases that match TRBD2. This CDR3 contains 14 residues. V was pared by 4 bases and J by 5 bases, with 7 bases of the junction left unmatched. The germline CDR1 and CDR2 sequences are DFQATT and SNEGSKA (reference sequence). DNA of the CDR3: TGCAGTGCTAAGGATAGCGGGCGTACCGGGGAGCTGTTTTTT. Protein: CSAKDSGRTGELFF.

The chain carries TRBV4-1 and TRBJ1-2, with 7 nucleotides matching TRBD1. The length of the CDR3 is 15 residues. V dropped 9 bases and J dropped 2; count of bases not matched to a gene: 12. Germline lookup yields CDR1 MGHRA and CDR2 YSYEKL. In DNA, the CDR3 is TGCGCCAGTAGCGGCTCACAGGGGTCCAACTATGGCTACACCTTC. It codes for CASSGSQGSNYGYTF.

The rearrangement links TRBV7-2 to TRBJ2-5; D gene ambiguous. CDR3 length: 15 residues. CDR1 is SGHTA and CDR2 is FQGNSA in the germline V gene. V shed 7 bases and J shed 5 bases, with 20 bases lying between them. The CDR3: CASTRTAYLAETQYF. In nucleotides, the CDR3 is TGTGCCAGCACACGAACGGCCTACTTGGCGGAGACCCAGTACTTC.

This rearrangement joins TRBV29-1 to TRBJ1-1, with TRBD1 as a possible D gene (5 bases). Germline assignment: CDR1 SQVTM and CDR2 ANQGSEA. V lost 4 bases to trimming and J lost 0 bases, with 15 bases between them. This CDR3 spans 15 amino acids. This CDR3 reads CSVGGVWGVNTEAFF. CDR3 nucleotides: TGCAGCGTTGGAGGGGTTTGGGGAGTGAACACTGAAGCTTTCTTT.

CDR3 in amino acids: CASNAQGDQPQHF. CDR3 nucleotide sequence: TGTGCCAGCAACGCTCAGGGAGATCAGCCCCAGCATTTT. This chain uses TRBV12-3 or TRBV12-4 with TRBJ1-5, with TRBD1 as a possible D gene (5 bases). The CDR3 sequence is 13 residues long. Trimming shortened V by 7 bases and J by 5 bases, and 12 bases separated the two germline ends.

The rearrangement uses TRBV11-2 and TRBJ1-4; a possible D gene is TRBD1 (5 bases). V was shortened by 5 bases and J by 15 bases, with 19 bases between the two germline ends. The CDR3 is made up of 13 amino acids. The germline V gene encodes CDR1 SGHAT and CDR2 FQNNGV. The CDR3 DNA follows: TGTGCCAGCAGCGTATCGTCTGGCAGGGAGGTGTTTTTT. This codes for CASSVSSGREVFF.

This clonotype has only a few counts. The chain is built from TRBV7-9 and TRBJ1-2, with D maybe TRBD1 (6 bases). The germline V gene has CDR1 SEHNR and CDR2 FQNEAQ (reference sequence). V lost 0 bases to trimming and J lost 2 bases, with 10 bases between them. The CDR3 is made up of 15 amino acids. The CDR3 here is CASSLAGGDNYGYTF. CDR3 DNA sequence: TGTGCCAGCAGCTTAGCGGGGGGCGACAACTATGGCTACACCTTC.

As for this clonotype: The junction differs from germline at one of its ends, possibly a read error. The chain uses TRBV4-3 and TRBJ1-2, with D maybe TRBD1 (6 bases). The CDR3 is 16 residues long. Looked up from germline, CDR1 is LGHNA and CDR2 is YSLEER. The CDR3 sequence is CASSQDRGQPLYGYIF. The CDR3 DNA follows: TGCGCCAGCAGCCAAGACCGAGGACAGCCGTTATATGGCTACATCTTC.

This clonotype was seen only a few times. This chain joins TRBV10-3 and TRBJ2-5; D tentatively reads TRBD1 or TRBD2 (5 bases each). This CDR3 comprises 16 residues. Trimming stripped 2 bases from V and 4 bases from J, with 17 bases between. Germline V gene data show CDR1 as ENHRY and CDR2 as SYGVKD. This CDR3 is CAISEGDAGGVETQYF. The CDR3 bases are TGTGCCATCAGTGAGGGGGACGCCGGAGGTGTAGAGACCCAGTACTTC.